The clone carrying this T cell receptor beta chain was seen at least ten times. A second about 7 to 12 cycle PCR used barcoded and J-beta primers. TCRdb itself ran the 5' RACE reads through MiXCR, one entry per CDR3 protein. The sample carries about 700,000 distinct CDR3 sequences, 32% recorded once. The data were taken from a study of blood T cells in healthy people across ages. CDR1 and CDR2 from the germline V gene are DFQATT and SNEGSKA (reference sequence). Unmatched junction bases numbered 11, after V lost 6 bases and J lost 2 bases. CDR3 length equals 15 residues. The sample was blood. The receptor's source is a woman older than 75 in good health. V usage is TRBV20-1 and J usage is TRBJ2-7; the match to TRBD1 covers 9 bases. The CDR3 region has the DNA TGCAGTGCCCCCGACGGACAGGGGTTGCCCTACGAGCAGTACTTC. Translation: CSAPDGQGLPYEQYF.